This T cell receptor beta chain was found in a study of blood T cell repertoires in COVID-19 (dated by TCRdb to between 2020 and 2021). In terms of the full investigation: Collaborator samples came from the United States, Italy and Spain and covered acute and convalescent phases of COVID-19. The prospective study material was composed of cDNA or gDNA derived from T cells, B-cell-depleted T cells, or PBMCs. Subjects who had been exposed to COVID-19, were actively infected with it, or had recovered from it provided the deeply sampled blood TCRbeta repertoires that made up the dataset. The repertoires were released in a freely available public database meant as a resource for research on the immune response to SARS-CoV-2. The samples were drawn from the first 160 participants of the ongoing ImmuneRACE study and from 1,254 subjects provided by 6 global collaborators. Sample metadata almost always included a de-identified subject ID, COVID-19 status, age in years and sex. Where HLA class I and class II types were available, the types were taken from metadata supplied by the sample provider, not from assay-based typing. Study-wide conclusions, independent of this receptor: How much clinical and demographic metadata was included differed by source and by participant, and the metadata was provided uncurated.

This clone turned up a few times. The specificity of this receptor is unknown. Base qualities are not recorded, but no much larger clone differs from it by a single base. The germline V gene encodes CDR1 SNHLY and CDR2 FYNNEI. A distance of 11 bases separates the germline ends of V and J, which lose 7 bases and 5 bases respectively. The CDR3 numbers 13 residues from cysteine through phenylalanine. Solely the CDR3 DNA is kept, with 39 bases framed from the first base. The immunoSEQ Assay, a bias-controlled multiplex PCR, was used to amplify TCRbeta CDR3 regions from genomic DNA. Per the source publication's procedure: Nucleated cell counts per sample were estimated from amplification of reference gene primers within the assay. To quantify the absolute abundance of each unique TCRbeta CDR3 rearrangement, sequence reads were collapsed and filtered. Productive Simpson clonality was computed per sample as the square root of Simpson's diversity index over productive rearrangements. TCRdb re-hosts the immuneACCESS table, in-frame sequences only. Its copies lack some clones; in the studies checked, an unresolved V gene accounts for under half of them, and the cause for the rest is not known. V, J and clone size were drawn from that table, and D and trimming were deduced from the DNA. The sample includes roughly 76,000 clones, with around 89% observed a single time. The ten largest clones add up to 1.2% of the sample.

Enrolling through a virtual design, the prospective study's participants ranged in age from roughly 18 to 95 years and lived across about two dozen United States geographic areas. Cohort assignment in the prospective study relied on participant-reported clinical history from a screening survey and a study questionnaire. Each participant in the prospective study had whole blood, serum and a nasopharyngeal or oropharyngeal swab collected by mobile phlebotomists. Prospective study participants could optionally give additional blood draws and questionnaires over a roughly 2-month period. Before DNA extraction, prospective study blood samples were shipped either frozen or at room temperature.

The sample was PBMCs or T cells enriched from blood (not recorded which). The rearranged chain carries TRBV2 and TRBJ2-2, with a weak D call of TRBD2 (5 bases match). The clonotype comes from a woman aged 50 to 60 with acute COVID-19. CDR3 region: CASKRDGTGELFF. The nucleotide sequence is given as TGTGCCAGCAAACGGGATGGGACCGGGGAGCTGTTTTTT.